What follows are 10 T cell receptor beta chains derived from one specimen sequenced in a study of beta chain features in type 1 diabetes. Every isolated RNA sample was fully reverse transcribed, so sequencing captured expressed TCRB transcripts. Profiling relied on immunoSEQ multiplex PCR, and the TCRdb table lists in-frame clones only, not all of them. This table has about 320,000 clones, around 13% appearing once. Material for sequencing was central memory CD4+ T cells from blood. These TCRs come from a man aged 25-45 years in good health.

In its sample, this clone was seen a few times. The V and J genes are TRBV4-3 and TRBJ2-4; TRBD1 might be the D (5 bases). Germline V gene data show CDR1 as LGHNA and CDR2 as YSLEER. V gave up 0 bases and J gave up 6 bases, with 6 bases separating them. The CDR3 has 13 amino acids. The DNA for the CDR3 is TGCGCCAGCAGCCAAGATCAGGGAAACATTCAGTACTTC. Translation gives CASSQDQGNIQYF.

The chain has TRBV4-3 and TRBJ2-6, with D uncertain. Trimming left V 1 base short and J 5 bases short, with 6 bases between. This CDR3 spans 14 amino acids. Germline values: CDR1 LGHNA, CDR2 YSLEER. Written as DNA, the CDR3 is TGCGCCAGCAGCCAAGGTTTTAGGGCCAACGTCCTGACTTTC. Protein product: CASSQGFRANVLTF.

A few counts support this clone. The rearrangement joins TRBV9 to TRBJ2-3, with 7 positions matching TRBD2. Germline-derived CDR1 and CDR2 are SGDLS and YYNGEE. CDR3 size: 16 residues. V was clipped by 0 bases and J by 2 bases; unmatched bases: 6. The CDR3 nucleotides are TGTGCCAGCAGCGTAGTAGCTAGCGGCCTCACAGATACGCAGTATTTT. Its protein product is CASSVVASGLTDTQYF.

This clone turned up a few times. This rearrangement joins TRBV10-3 to TRBJ2-5; maybe TRBD1 (6 bases). The germline V gene has CDR1 ENHRY and CDR2 SYGVKD. The CDR3 extends over 12 amino acids. V gave up 9 bases and J gave up 7 bases, with 15 bases separating them. For the CDR3, the DNA is TGTGCCATAGGACAACCGACAGGGACCCAGTACTTC. Its translation: CAIGQPTGTQYF.

The V and J genes are TRBV19 and TRBJ1-6; D unresolved. V was trimmed by 5 bases and J by 9 bases, leaving 11 bases between them. This CDR3 comprises 13 residues. CDR1 and CDR2 from the germline V gene are LNHDA and SQIVND (reference sequence). The DNA for the CDR3 is TGTGCCAGTAGTCAACGACCCGGTTCACCCCTCCACTTT. Its translation: CASSQRPGSPLHF. The full variable domain, with the rest looked up from reference TRBV19 and TRBJ1-6, is DGGITQSPKYLFRKEGQNVTLSCEQNLNHDAMYWYRQDPGQGLRLIYYSQIVNDFQKGDIAEGYSVSREKKESFPLTVTSAQKNPTAFYLCASSQRPGSPLHFGNGTRLTVT.

This clone was detected a few times. The rearrangement links TRBV7-2 to TRBJ2-3; 10 bases fit TRBD2. CDR3 length equals 17 residues. The germline V gene has CDR1 SGHTA and CDR2 FQGNSA. The trim removed 1 base at V and 2 bases at J, leaving 6 bases unmatched. Here the CDR3 reads CASSLVLAGDNTDTQYF. CDR3 sequence (DNA): TGTGCCAGCAGCTTAGTTCTAGCGGGAGATAACACAGATACGCAGTATTTT.

The genes are TRBV19 and TRBJ2-2; weak D call: TRBD2 (6 bases). This CDR3 spans 14 amino acids. CDR1 is LNHDA, CDR2 SQIVND, per germline (reference sequence). Trimming stripped 10 bases from V and 2 bases from J, with 14 bases between. In DNA form, the CDR3 reads TGTGCCACCGAGGCGGGGCCCAACACCGGGGAGCTGTTTTTT. This sequence encodes CATEAGPNTGELFF.

The CDR3 is CASLSPGNYNEQFF. The CDR3 DNA reads TGTGCCAGCCTCTCTCCAGGGAACTACAATGAGCAGTTCTTC. The genes are TRBV21-1 and TRBJ2-1; TRBD1, the D gene given by the table, was not confirmed from the DNA. TRBV21-1 is deemed a pseudogene. The CDR3 sequence is 14 residues long.

Comment on this clone: The DNA is left out, because the CDR3 cannot be placed on it with certainty; the CDR3 is given as TCRdb lists it. CDR3 amino acids: CATFGPGPTYEAFF. J is TRBJ1-1 and V is TRBV28; TRBD1, the table's D call, was not compared with the DNA. Germline loops: CDR1 MDHEN, CDR2 SYDVKM. The CDR3 region is 14 residues in length, termini included.

The chain couples TRBV12-5 to TRBJ2-3; D may be TRBD1 or TRBD2 (5 bases each). Germline CDR1 reads LGHNT; CDR2 reads FRNRAP. The CDR3 covers 14 residues. The V end was cut by 3 bases, the J end by 6 bases, with 13 bases between. CDR3 loop: CASGLGTALDTQYF. Written as DNA, the CDR3 is TGTGCTAGTGGTTTAGGGACGGCCCTGGATACGCAGTATTTT.